This TCR beta chain was documented in a study of metastatic and nonmetastatic thyroid tumors. TCRdb used MiXCR to call clones anew from the PCR reads. Here the sample spans 25,000 to 35,000 clones, 20% to 25% being singletons. Thyroid surgery was preceded by no treatment in any patient. The junction had 4 bases not matched to a gene; V was cut back by 5 bases and J by 5 bases. Germline CDR1 and CDR2: MNHNS and SASEGT. The CDR3 totals 15 residues. Study-wide points: Compared with benign nodules, malignant thyroid tumors were reported to have significantly higher TCR beta diversity in both blood and tumor.

This clone ranks as medium-sized. Antigen specificity is unknown. The chain uses TRBV6-1 and TRBJ2-2, with 11 bases matching TRBD2. The sample comprised blood. This TCR was recovered from a female donor with papillary thyroid cancer or a benign thyroid nodule (not recorded which). Some clones in this sample may be carry-over from other donors' samples. Written as DNA, the CDR3 is TGTGCCAGCAGTTTAGCGGGAGGGTCGACCGGGGAGCTGTTTTTT. Protein product: CASSLAGGSTGELFF.